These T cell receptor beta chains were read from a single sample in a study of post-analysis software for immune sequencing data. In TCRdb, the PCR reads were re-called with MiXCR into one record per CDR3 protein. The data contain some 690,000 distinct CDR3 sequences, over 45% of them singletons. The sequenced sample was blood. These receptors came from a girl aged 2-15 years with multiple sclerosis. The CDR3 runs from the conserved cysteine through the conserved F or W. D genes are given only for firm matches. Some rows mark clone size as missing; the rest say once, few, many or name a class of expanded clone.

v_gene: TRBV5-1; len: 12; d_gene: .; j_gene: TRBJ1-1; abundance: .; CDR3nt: TGCGCCAGCAGCTTGGGGATCTCTGAAGCTTTCTTT; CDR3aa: CASSLGISEAFF
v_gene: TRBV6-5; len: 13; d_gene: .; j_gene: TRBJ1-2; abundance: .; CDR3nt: TGTGCCTCCTTCGGGGGCGCTCACTATGGCTACACCTTC; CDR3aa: CASFGGAHYGYTF
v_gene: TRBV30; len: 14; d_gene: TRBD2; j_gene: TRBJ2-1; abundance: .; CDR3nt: TGTGCCTGGAGTGGACTAGCGGGAGAGAATGAGCAGTTCTTC; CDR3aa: CAWSGLAGENEQFF
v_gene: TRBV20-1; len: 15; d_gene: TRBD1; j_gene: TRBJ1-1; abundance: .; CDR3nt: TGCAGTGCTAGTTGGGACAGGTCCTTGAACACTGAAGCTTTCTTT; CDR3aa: CSASWDRSLNTEAFF
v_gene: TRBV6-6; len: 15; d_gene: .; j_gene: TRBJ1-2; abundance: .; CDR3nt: TGTGCCAGCACTCCCACCATGGGGGGAGACAATGGCTACACCTTC; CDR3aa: CASTPTMGGDNGYTF
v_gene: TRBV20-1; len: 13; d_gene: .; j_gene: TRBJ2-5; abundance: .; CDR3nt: TGCAGTGCCAATTCAAACCCTTGGGAGACCCAGTACTTC; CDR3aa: CSANSNPWETQYF
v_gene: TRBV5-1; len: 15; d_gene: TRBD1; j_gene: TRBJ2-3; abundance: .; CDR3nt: TGCGCCAGCAGCTCAACGACAGGGGGCGCAGATACGCAGTATTTT; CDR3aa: CASSSTTGGADTQYF
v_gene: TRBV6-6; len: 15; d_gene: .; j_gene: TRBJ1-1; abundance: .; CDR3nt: TGTGCCAGCAGCCCATATCGGACAACCAGCACTGAAGCTTTCTTT; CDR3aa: CASSPYRTTSTEAFF
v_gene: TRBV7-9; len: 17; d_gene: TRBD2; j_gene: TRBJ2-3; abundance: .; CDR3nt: TGTGCCAGCAGCTTAAGTGGTAGCGGGGGGACCACAGATACGCAGTATTTT; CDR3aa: CASSLSGSGGTTDTQYF
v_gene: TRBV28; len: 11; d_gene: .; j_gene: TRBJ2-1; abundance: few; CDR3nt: TGTGCCAGCAGTTTTTTAGTGGAGCAGTTCTTC; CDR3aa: CASSFLVEQFF
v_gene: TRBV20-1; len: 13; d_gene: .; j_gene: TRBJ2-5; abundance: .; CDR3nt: TGCAGTGCTAGGCGGGACAGTGAAGAGACCCAGTACTTC; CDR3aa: CSARRDSEETQYF
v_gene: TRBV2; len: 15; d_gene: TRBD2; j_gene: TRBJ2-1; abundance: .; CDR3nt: TGTGCCAGCAGTGTATCGGCTAGCGGGTTCAATGAGCAGTTCTTC; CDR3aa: CASSVSASGFNEQFF
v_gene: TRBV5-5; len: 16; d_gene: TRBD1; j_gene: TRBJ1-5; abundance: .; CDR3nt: TGTGCCAGCAGCCCGGGACAGGGAAAAGGGTATCAGCCCCAGCATTTT; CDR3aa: CASSPGQGKGYQPQHF
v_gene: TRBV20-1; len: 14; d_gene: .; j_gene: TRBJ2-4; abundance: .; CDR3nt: TGCAGTGCTAGAGGCAGCTTCTTCCCAGACATTCAGTACTTC; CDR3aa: CSARGSFFPDIQYF
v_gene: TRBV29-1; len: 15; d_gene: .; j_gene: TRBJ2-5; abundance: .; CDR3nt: TGCAGCGTTGAAGATGGGTCTAGCGAGGGAGAGACCCAGTACTTC; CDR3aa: CSVEDGSSEGETQYF
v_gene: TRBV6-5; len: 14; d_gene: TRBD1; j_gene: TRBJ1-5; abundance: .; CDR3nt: TGTGCCAGCAACTACAGGGGTAGCAATCAGCCCCAGCATTTT; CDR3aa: CASNYRGSNQPQHF
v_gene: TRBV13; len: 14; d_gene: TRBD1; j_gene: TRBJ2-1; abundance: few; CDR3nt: TGTGCCAGCAGCACCCGGGACAGGATCGGTGAGCAGTTCTTC; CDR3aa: CASSTRDRIGEQFF
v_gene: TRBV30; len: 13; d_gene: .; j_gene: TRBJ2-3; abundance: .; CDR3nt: TGTGCCTGGAGTGGACAGGCTCCAGATACGCAGTATTTT; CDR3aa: CAWSGQAPDTQYF
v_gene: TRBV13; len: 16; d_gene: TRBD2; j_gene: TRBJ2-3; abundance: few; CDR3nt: TGTGCCAGCAGCTTAGGACTAGCGGCCCACACAGATACGCAGTATTTT; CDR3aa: CASSLGLAAHTDTQYF
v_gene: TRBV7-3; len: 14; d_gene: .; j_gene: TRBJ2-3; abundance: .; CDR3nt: TGTGCCAGCAGCTTAGCCTCGGTCCAAGATACGCAGTATTTT; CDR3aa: CASSLASVQDTQYF
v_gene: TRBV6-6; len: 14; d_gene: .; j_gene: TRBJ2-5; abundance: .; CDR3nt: TGTGCCAGCAGTTACCGGGACCGACAAGAGACCCAGTACTTC; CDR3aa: CASSYRDRQETQYF
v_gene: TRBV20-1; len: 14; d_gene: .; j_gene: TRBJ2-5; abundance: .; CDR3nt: TGCAGTGCTAGAGATTGGGGGGCCCGAGAGACCCAGTACTTC; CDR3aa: CSARDWGARETQYF
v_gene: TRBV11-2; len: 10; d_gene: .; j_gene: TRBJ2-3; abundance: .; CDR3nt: TGTGCCAGCGGCGGAGATACGCAGTATTTT; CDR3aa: CASGGDTQYF
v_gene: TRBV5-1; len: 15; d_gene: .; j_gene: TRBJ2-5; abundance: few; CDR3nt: TGCGCCAGCAGCCCCGGGACCCCCCCACAAGAGACCCAGTACTTC; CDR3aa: CASSPGTPPQETQYF
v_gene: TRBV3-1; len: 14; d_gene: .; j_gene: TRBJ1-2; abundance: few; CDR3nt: TGTGCCAGCAGCCAAGTTCCTCCATCGGAGGGCTACACCTTC; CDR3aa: CASSQVPPSEGYTF
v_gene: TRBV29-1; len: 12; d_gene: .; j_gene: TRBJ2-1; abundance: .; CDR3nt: TGCAGCGTCCGAATCCTAGGCAATGAGCAGTTCTTC; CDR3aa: CSVRILGNEQFF
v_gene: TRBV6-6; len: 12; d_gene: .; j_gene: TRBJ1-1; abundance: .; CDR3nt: TGTGCCAGCAGCCGACCCAGTGTTGAAGCTTTCTTT; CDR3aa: CASSRPSVEAFF
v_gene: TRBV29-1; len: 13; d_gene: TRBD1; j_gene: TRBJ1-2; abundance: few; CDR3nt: TGCAGCGTTGCACGACAGGGTGACTATGGCTACACCTTC; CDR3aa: CSVARQGDYGYTF
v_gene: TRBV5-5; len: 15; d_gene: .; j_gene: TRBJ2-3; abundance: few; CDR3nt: TGTGCCAGCACCACCGGGACGGAGGGGGCAGATACGCAGTATTTT; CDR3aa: CASTTGTEGADTQYF
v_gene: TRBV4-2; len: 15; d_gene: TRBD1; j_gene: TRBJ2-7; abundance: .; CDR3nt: TGTGCCAGCAGCCAAGCAAGACAGGGGGCGTACGAGCAGTACTTC; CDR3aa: CASSQARQGAYEQYF
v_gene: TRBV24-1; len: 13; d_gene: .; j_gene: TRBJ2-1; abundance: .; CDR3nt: TGTGCCACCAGTACACCGGGTTACAATGAGCAGTTCTTC; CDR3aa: CATSTPGYNEQFF
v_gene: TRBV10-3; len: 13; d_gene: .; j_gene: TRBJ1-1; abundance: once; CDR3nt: TGTGCCATCAGTGACAGACCGTACACTGAAGCTTTCTTT; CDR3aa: CAISDRPYTEAFF
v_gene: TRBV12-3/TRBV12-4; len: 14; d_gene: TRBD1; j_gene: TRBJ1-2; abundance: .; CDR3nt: TGTGCCAGCGGGAGAGCGACAGGGATAAATGGCTACACCTTC; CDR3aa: CASGRATGINGYTF